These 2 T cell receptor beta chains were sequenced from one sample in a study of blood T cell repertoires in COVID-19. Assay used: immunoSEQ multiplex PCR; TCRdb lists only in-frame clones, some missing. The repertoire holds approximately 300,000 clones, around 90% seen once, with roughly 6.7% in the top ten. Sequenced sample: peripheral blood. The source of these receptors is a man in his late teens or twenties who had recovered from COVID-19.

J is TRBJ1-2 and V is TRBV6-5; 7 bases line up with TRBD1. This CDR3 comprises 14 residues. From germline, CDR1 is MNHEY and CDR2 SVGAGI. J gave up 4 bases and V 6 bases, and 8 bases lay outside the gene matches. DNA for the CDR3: TGTGCCAGCAGGGCCTTGGGACAGACCTATGGCTACACCTTC. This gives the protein CASRALGQTYGYTF.

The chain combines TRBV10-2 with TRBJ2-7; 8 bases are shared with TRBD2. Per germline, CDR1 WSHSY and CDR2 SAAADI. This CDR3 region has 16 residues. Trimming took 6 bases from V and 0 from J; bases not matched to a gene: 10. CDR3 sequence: CASSSLAGLPSYEQYF. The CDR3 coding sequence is TGCGCCAGCAGCTCTCTAGCGGGCCTTCCCTCCTACGAGCAGTACTTC.